The entry that follows covers one T cell receptor (beta chain) sequence. This specimen comes from a study of technical replicates of blood from a handful of donors. Generated by immunoSEQ multiplex PCR, the TCRdb table keeps only in-frame clones and is missing some. The data contain 95,000 to 100,000 clones, roughly 95% of them singletons. V was pared by 7 bases and J by 2 bases, with 6 bases of the junction left unmatched. CDR1 is WNHNN, CDR2 SYGVQD, per germline (reference sequence). The CDR3 length is 15 residues. Sequences were obtained from T cells isolated from PBMCs. J is TRBJ2-3 and V is TRBV10-1; TRBD2 matches 10 bases. The TCR comes from a human donor in good health. The CDR3 sequence: CASMVGLADTDTQYF. In DNA, the CDR3 is TGCGCCAGCATGGTAGGACTAGCGGACACAGATACGCAGTATTTT.